These T cell receptor beta chains were read from a single sample in a study of response to subunit inactivated influenza vaccine. In TCRdb, the RT-PCR reads were re-called with MiXCR into one record per CDR3 protein. The table includes around 850,000 distinct CDR3 sequences, around 18% detected once. The sample consisted of PBMCs from blood, taken around 5 days after vaccination. Receptor source: a man in his forties or fifties who received an inactivated influenza vaccine. The CDR3 runs from the conserved cysteine through the conserved F or W. Fields, in order: clone size, D gene, J gene, V gene, CDR3 DNA, CDR3 protein. The D gene is left open where the match is weak. Size tells how often a clone was seen (once, few, many) or the class of an expanded clone, and some rows leave it out.

size: NA; D: TRBD2; J: TRBJ2-7; V: TRBV7-9; DNA: TGTGCCAGCAGCCACGGACTAGCTGGGTACGAGCAGTACTTC; CDR3: CASSHGLAGYEQYF
size: NA; D: NA; J: TRBJ1-6; V: TRBV12-3/TRBV12-4; DNA: TGTGCCAGCAGCCGACAGAGCTCCTATAATTCACCCCTCCACTTT; CDR3: CASSRQSSYNSPLHF
size: NA; D: NA; J: TRBJ1-1; V: TRBV6-5; DNA: TGTGCCAGCAGTTACGACGCCGCCGACACTGAAGCTTTCTTT; CDR3: CASSYDAADTEAFF
size: NA; D: NA; J: TRBJ1-1; V: TRBV29-1; DNA: TGCAGCGTTGAAAACTCTAGGGCGCGGAACACTGAAGCTTTCTTT; CDR3: CSVENSRARNTEAFF
size: NA; D: NA; J: TRBJ2-1; V: TRBV4-3; DNA: TGCGCCAGCAGCCAAGGAATTGACCAGCAGTTCTTC; CDR3: CASSQGIDQQFF
size: NA; D: TRBD2; J: TRBJ2-3; V: TRBV7-2; DNA: TGTGCCAGCAGCTTAGGCTCGGCGGGGGGGCGTATAAGGACAGATACGCAGTATTTT; CDR3: CASSLGSAGGRIRTDTQYF
size: NA; D: NA; J: TRBJ2-1; V: TRBV12-3/TRBV12-4; DNA: TGTGCCAGCAGTTACCGGGACATGGGGCAGTTCTTC; CDR3: CASSYRDMGQFF
size: few; D: TRBD2; J: TRBJ2-6; V: TRBV7-9; DNA: TGTGCCAGCCGGGGGGTGCAGTCTGGGGCCAACGTCCTGACTTTC; CDR3: CASRGVQSGANVLTF
size: NA; D: NA; J: TRBJ2-5; V: TRBV12-3/TRBV12-4; DNA: TGTGCCAGCAGTTTTACCGGGGGGCTTGAGACCCAGTACTTC; CDR3: CASSFTGGLETQYF
size: few; D: NA; J: TRBJ2-5; V: TRBV5-6; DNA: TGTGCCAGCAGCTTAGGTTACAGGGCCGGGACCCAGTACTTC; CDR3: CASSLGYRAGTQYF
size: NA; D: NA; J: TRBJ1-1; V: TRBV9; DNA: TGTGCCAGCAGCCGTCGGGGGGGTACAGACACTGAAGCTTTCTTT; CDR3: CASSRRGGTDTEAFF
size: NA; D: NA; J: TRBJ2-3; V: TRBV19; DNA: TGTGCCAGTAGTCAGCTGGCCGATACGCAGTATTTT; CDR3: CASSQLADTQYF
size: few; D: TRBD1; J: TRBJ2-3; V: TRBV2; DNA: TGTGCCAGCAGGCTACGATGGACAGGGGTAAGGGGCACAGATACGCAGTATTTT; CDR3: CASRLRWTGVRGTDTQYF
size: NA; D: TRBD2; J: TRBJ2-4; V: TRBV29-1; DNA: TGCAGCGGGGGTAGCGGGGACATTCAGTACTTC; CDR3: CSGGSGDIQYF
size: many; D: TRBD2; J: TRBJ2-7; V: TRBV29-1; DNA: TGCAGCGTCCGACCTCTGACTAGCGTTTCCTACGAGCAGTACTTC; CDR3: CSVRPLTSVSYEQYF
size: NA; D: TRBD2; J: TRBJ2-5; V: TRBV6-2/TRBV6-3; DNA: TGTGCCAGCGGCGGGACTAGCGGGAGTAGTGTGACCCAGTACTTC; CDR3: CASGGTSGSSVTQYF
size: few; D: NA; J: TRBJ1-5; V: TRBV21-1; DNA: TGTGCCAGCAGCAATGCGCGGGGCTATAGCAATCAGCCCCAGCATTTT; CDR3: CASSNARGYSNQPQHF
size: few; D: NA; J: TRBJ1-6; V: TRBV25-1; DNA: TGTGCCAGCAGTGCCCCCGGGGGGACCCTCCACTTT; CDR3: CASSAPGGTLHF
size: many; D: NA; J: TRBJ2-1; V: TRBV10-3; DNA: TGTGCCATCAGGGAAGGGACCCACAATGAGCAGTTCTTC; CDR3: CAIREGTHNEQFF
size: many; D: NA; J: TRBJ2-7; V: TRBV29-1; DNA: TGCAGCGTAGGGGACCGAGCCTACGAGCAGTACTTC; CDR3: CSVGDRAYEQYF
size: NA; D: NA; J: TRBJ1-1; V: TRBV29-1; DNA: TGCAGCGTTGCACAGGTCGTGAACACTGAAGCTTTCTTT; CDR3: CSVAQVVNTEAFF
size: NA; D: TRBD2; J: TRBJ2-3; V: TRBV18; DNA: TGTGCCAGCTCACCACCCAGACTAGCCGGGAGGGCAGATACGCAGTATTTT; CDR3: CASSPPRLAGRADTQYF
size: NA; D: NA; J: TRBJ2-2; V: TRBV20-1; DNA: TGCAGCGCCGGCGGAAAGGAGGGCCATTACACCGGGGAGCTGTTTTTT; CDR3: CSAGGKEGHYTGELFF
size: few; D: TRBD1; J: TRBJ2-2; V: TRBV20-1; DNA: TGCAGTGCTAGAGGGACAGGGGCGGCCGGGGAGCTGTTTTTT; CDR3: CSARGTGAAGELFF
size: many; D: NA; J: TRBJ2-3; V: TRBV20-1; DNA: TGCAGTGCTTGGCGGGATCTCTTTAGCACAGATACGCAGTATTTT; CDR3: CSAWRDLFSTDTQYF
size: NA; D: TRBD2; J: TRBJ2-3; V: TRBV20-1; DNA: TGCAGTGCTGGACACTCTAGCGGCTACACAGATACGCAGTATTTT; CDR3: CSAGHSSGYTDTQYF
size: few; D: NA; J: TRBJ2-7; V: TRBV4-3; DNA: TGCGCCAGCAGCCAAGGATGGGCCCCAAGCTCCTACGAGCAGTACTTC; CDR3: CASSQGWAPSSYEQYF